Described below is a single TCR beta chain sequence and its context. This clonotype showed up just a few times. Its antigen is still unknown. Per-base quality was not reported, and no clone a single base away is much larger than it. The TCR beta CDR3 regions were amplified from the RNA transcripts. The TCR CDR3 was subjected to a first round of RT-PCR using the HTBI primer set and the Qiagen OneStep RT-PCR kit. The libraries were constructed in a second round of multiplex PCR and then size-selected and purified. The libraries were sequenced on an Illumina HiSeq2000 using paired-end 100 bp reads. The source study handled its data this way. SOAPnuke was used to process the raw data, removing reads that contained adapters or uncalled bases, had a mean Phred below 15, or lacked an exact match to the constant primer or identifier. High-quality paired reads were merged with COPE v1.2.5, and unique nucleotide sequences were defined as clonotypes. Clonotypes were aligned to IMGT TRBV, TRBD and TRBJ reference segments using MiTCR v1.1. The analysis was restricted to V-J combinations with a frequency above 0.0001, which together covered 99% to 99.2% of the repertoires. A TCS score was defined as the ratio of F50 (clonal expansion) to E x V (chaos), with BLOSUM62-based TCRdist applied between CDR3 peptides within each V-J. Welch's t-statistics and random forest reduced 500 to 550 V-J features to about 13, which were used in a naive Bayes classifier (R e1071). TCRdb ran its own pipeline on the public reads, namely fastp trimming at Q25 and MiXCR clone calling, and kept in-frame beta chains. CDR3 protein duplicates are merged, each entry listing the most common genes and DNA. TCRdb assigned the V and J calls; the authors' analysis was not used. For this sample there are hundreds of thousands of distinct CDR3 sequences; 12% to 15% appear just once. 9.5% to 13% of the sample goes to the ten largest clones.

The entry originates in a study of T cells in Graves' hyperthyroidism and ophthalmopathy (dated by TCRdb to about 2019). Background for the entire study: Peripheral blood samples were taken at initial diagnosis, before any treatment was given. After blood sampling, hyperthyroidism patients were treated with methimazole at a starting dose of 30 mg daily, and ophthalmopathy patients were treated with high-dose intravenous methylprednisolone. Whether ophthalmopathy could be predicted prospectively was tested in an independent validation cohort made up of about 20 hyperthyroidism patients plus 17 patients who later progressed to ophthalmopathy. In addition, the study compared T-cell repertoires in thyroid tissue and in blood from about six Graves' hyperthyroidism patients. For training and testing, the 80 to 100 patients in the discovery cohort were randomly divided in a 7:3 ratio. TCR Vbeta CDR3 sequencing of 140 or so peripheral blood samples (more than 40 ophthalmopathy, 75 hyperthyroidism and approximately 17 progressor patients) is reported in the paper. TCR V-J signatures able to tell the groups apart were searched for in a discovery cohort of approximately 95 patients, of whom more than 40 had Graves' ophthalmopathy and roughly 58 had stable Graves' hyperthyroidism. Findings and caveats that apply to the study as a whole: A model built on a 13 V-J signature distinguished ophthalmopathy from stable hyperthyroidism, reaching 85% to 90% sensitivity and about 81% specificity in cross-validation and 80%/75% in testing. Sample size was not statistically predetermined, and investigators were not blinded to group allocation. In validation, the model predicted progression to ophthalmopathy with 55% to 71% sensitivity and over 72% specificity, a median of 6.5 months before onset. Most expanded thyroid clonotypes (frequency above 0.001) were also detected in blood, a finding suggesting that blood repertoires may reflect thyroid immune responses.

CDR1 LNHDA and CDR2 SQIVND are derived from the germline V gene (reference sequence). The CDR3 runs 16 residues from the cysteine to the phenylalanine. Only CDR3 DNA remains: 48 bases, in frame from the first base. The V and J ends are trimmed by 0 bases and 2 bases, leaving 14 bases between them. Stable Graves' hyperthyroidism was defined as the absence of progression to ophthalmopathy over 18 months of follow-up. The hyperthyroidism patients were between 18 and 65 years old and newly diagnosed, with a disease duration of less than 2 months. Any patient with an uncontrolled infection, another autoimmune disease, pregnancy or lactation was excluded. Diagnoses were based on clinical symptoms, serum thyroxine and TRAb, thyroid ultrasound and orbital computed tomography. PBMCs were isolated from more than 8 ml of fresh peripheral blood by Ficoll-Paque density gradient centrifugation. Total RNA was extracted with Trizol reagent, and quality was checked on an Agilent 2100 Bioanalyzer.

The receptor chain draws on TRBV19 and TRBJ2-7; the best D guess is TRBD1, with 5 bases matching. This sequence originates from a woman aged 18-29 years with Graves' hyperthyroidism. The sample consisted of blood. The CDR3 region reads CASSIDGERGTYEQYF. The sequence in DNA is TGTGCCAGTAGTATAGATGGAGAAAGGGGCACCTACGAGCAGTACTTC.